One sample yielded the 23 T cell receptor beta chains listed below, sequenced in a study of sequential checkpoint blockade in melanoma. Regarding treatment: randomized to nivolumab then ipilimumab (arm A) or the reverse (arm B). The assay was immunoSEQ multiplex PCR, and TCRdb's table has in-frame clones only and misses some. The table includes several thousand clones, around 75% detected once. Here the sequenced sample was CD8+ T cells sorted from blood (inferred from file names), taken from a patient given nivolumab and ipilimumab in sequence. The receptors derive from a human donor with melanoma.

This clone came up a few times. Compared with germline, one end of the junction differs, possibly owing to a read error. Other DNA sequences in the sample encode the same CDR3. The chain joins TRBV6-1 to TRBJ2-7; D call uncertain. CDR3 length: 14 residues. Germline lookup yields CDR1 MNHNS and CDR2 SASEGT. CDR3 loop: CAISERGDSYEQYF. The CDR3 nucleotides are TGTGCCATCAGTGAGCGCGGTGACTCCTACGAGCAGTACTTC.

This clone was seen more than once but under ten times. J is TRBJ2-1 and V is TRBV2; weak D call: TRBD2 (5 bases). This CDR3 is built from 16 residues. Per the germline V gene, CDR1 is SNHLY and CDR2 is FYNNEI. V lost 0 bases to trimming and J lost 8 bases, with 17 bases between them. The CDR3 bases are TGTGCCAGCAGTGAAGCCTCCACGTCGGGGTTTGATGAGCAGTTCTTC. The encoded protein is CASSEASTSGFDEQFF.

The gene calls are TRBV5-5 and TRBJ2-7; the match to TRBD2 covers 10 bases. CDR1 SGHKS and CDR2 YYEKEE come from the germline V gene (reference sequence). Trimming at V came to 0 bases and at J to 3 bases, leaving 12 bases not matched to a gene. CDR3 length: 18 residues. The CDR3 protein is CASSLARVSGGTNYEQYF. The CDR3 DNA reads TGTGCCAGCAGCTTGGCCCGCGTTAGCGGGGGGACTAACTACGAGCAGTACTTC.

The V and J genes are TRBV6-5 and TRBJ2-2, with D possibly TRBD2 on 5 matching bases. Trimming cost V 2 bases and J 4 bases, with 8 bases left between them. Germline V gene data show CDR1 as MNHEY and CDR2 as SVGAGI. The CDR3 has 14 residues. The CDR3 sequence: CASSYIASTGELFF. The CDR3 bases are TGTGCCAGCAGTTACATAGCGAGCACCGGGGAGCTGTTTTTT.

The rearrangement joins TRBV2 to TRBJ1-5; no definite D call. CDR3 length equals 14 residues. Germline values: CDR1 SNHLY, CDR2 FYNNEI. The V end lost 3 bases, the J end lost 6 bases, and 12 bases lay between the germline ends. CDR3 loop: CASSERYGSQPQHF. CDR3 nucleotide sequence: TGTGCCAGCAGTGAGCGATATGGGAGTCAGCCCCAGCATTTT.

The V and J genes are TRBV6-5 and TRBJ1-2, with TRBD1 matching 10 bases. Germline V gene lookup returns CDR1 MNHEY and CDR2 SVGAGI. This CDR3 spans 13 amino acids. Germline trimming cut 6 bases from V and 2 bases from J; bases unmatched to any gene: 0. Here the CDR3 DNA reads TGTGCCAGCAGGGACAGGGGGAACTATGGCTACACCTTC. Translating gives CASRDRGNYGYTF.

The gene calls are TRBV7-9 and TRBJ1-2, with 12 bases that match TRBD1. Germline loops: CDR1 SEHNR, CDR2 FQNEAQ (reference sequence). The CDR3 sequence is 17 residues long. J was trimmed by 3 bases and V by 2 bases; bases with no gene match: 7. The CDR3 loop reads CASSLKRDRGRHYGYTF. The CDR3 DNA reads TGTGCCAGCAGCTTAAAGCGGGACAGGGGGCGCCACTATGGCTACACCTTC. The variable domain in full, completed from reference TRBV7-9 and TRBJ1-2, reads DTGVSQNPRHKITKRGQNVTFRCDPISEHNRLYWYRQTLGQGPEFLTYFQNEAQLEKSRLLSDRFSAERPKGSFSTLEIQRTEQGDSAMYLCASSLKRDRGRHYGYTFGSGTRLTVV.

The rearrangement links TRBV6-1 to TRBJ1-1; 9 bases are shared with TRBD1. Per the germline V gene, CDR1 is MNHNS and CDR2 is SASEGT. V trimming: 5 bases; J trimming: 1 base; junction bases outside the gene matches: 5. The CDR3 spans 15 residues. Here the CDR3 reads CASSKRTGANTEAFF. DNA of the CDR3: TGTGCCAGCAGTAAACGGACAGGGGCGAACACTGAAGCTTTCTTT.

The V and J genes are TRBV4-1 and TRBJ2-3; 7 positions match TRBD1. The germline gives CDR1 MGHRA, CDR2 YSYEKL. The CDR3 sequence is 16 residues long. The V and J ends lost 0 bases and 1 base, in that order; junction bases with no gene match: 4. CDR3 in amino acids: CASSQDLGGRTDTQYF. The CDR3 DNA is TGCGCCAGCAGCCAAGATTTAGGGGGCCGCACAGATACGCAGTATTTT.

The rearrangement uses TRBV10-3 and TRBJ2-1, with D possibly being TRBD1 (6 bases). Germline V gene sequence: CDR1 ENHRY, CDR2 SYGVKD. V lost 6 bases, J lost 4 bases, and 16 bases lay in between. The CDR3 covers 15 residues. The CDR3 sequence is CAISSGTPGYNEQFF. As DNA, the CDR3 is TGTGCCATCAGCTCCGGGACACCAGGTTACAATGAGCAGTTCTTC.

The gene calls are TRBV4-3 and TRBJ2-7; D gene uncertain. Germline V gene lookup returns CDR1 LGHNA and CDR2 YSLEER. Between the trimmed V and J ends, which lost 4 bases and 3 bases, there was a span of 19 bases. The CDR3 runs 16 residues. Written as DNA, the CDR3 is TGCGCCAGCAGCCCGTACCCAGGTGGCGCCGACTACGAGCAGTACTTC. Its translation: CASSPYPGGADYEQYF.

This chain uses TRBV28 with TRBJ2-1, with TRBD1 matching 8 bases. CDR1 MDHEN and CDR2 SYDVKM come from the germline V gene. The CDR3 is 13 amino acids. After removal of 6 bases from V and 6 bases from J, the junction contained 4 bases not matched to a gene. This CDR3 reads CASSWTGSNEQFF. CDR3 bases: TGTGCCAGCAGCTGGACAGGGAGCAATGAGCAGTTCTTC. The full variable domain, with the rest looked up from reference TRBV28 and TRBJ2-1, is DVKVTQSSRYLVKRTGEKVFLECVQDMDHENMFWYRQDPGLGLRLIYFSYDVKMKEKGDIPEGYSVSREKKERFSLILESASTNQTSMYLCASSWTGSNEQFFGPGTRLTVL.

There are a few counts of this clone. The CDR3 DNA sequence: TGTGCCAGCGGGGCGCGGGGGGCCTCCTACGAGCAGTACTTC. This codes for CASGARGASYEQYF. The gene calls are TRBV6-5 and TRBJ2-7; 8 nucleotides align to TRBD2. The CDR3 sequence is 14 residues long. In germline, CDR1 is MNHEY, CDR2 SVGAGI. Trimming removed 8 bases from V and 0 bases from J; junction bases left unmatched: 6.

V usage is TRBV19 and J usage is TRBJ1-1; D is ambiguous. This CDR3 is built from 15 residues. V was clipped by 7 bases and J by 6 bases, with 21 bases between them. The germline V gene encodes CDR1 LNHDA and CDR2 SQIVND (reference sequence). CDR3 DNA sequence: TGTGCCAGTACCCGCCCCGGGGAAGGGATCCCTGAAGCTTTCTTT. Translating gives CASTRPGEGIPEAFF.

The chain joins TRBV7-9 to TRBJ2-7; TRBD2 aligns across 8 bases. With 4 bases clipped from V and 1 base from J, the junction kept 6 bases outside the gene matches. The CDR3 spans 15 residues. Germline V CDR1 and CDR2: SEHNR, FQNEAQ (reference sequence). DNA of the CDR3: TGTGCCAGCAGCTCGGGCGGGGGGCTATCCTACGAGCAGTACTTC. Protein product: CASSSGGGLSYEQYF.

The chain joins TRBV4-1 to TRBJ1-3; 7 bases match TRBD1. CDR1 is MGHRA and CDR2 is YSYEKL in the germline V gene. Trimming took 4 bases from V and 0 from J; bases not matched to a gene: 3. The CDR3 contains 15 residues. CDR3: CASSPGTASGNTIYF. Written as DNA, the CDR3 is TGCGCCAGCAGCCCTGGGACAGCCTCTGGAAACACCATATATTTT.

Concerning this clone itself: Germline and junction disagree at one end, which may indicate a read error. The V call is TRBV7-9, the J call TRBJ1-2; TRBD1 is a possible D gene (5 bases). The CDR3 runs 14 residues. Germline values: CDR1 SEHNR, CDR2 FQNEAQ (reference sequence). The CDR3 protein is CASSLSQGNCGYTF. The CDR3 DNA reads TGTGCCAGCAGCTTATCCCAGGGTAACTGTGGCTACACCTTC.

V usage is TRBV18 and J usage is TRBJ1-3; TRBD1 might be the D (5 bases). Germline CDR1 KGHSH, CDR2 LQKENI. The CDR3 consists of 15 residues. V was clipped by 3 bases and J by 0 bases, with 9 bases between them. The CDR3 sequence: CASSPLGGSGNTIYF. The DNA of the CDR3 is TGTGCCAGCTCACCTTTGGGGGGCTCTGGAAACACCATATATTTT.

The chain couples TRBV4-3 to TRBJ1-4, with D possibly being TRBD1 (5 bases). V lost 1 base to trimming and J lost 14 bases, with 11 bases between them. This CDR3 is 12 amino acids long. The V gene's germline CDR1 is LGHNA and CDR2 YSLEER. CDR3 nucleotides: TGCGCCAGCAGCCAAGGGGGCCGGAATCTGTTTTTT. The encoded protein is CASSQGGRNLFF.

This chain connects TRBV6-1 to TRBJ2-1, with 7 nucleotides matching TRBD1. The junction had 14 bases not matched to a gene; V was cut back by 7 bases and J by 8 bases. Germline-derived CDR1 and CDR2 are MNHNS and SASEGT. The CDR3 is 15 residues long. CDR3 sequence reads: CASKTHPTGSDEQFF. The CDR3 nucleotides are TGTGCCAGCAAGACGCACCCGACAGGGAGTGATGAGCAGTTCTTC.

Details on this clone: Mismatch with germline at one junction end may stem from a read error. CDR3 nucleotides: TGTGCTAGCAGACGAGGACAGGGGAACACCGGGGAGCTGTTTTTT. It yields the protein CASRRGQGNTGELFF. The rearrangement links TRBV7-7 to TRBJ2-2, with TRBD1 identical over 8 bases. Germline lookup yields CDR1 SSHAT and CDR2 FNYEAQ (reference sequence). CDR3 length: 15 residues. Together with reference TRBV7-7 and TRBJ2-2, the CDR3 gives the full variable domain: GAGVSQSPRYKVTKRGQDVTLRCDPISSHATLYWYQQALGQGPEFLTYFNYEAQPDKSGLPSDRFSAERPEGSISTLTIQRTEQRDSAMYRCASRRGQGNTGELFFGEGSRLTVL.

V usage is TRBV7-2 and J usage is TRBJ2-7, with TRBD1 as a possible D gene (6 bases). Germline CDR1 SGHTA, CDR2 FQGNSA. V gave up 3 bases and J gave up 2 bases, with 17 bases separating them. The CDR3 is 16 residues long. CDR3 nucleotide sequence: TGTGCCAGCAGCTTCCGGGACATTCAACCTCCCTACGAGCAGTACTTC. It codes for CASSFRDIQPPYEQYF.

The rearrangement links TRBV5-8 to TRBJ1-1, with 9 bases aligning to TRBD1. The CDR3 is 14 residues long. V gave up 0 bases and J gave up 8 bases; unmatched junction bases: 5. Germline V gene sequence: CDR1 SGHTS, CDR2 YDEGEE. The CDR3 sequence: CASSLAGTGREAFF. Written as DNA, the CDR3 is TGTGCCAGCAGCTTGGCCGGGACAGGGCGGGAAGCTTTCTTT.